Shown below are 31 T cell receptor beta chains from a single sample sequenced in a study of T cell responses to AZD1222 COVID-19 vaccine. Method: immunoSEQ multiplex PCR; TCRdb's copy keeps in-frame clones and lacks some. In the table there are 150,000 to 200,000 clones, roughly nine tenths of which are singletons. The sequenced sample was peripheral blood, obtained on day 0 of AZD1222 vaccination. These receptor sequences come from an adult in good health.

The chain has TRBV7-9 and TRBJ2-3; D call uncertain. Trimming took off 5 bases at V and 2 bases at J, with 17 bases between the two ends. CDR3 length equals 16 residues. The germline CDR1 and CDR2 sequences are SEHNR and FQNEAQ (reference sequence). CDR3 region: CASSPPGPGNTDTQYF. The CDR3 bases are TGTGCCAGCAGCCCACCTGGACCAGGAAACACAGATACGCAGTATTTT.

The chain couples TRBV2 to TRBJ2-3; 7 bases fit TRBD2. Trimming cost V 4 bases and J 0 bases; bases outside gene matches: 1. The CDR3 sequence is 14 residues long. Germline V gene sequence: CDR1 SNHLY, CDR2 FYNNEI. CDR3 nucleotide sequence: TGTGCCAGCAGTGTGGGGGGGAGCACAGATACGCAGTATTTT. Residues: CASSVGGSTDTQYF. Filled out from reference TRBV2 and TRBJ2-3, the complete variable domain reads EPEVTQTPSHQVTQMGQEVILRCVPISNHLYFYWYRQILGQKVEFLVSFYNNEISEKSEIFDDQFSVERPDGSNFTLKIRSTKLEDSAMYFCASSVGGSTDTQYFGPGTRLTVL.

The J gene is TRBJ1-1, the V gene TRBV10-1; 8 bases match TRBD1. The V segment lost 0 bases and the J segment 3 bases; nucleotides outside the gene matches: 0. CDR3 length: 14 amino acids. Germline V CDR1 and CDR2: WNHNN, SYGVQD (reference sequence). CDR3 protein: CASSESTGDTEAFF. DNA of the CDR3: TGCGCCAGCAGTGAGTCGACAGGGGACACTGAAGCTTTCTTT.

This clone was seen only once. This chain uses TRBV5-1 with TRBJ2-7; 12 bases are shared with TRBD1. The CDR3 has 16 amino acids. The germline CDR1 and CDR2 sequences are SGHRS and YFSETQ. J was trimmed by 5 bases and V by 4 bases; bases with no gene match: 10. CDR3 residues: CASSPGGTGGGNEQYF. In DNA, the CDR3 is TGCGCCAGCAGCCCGGGAGGGACAGGGGGCGGGAACGAGCAGTACTTC.

This clone was seen a single time. This rearrangement joins TRBV25-1 to TRBJ2-4; 9 bases are shared with TRBD1. This CDR3 is 15 amino acids long. V was pared by 2 bases and J by 5 bases, with 4 bases of the junction left unmatched. Looked up from germline, CDR1 is MGHDK and CDR2 is SYGVNS. The CDR3, as DNA: TGTGCCAGCAGTGAAATCGGGACAGGGCAAAACATTCAGTACTTC. It is translated as CASSEIGTGQNIQYF.

The gene calls are TRBV24-1 and TRBJ2-5, with 7 bases lining up with TRBD1. Germline assignment: CDR1 KGHDR and CDR2 SFDVKD. The CDR3 has 16 amino acids. V gave up 0 bases and J gave up 4 bases; unmatched junction bases: 7. The CDR3 protein is CATSDLGQGVGETQYF. The CDR3 DNA follows: TGTGCCACCAGTGATTTGGGGCAGGGGGTAGGAGAGACCCAGTACTTC.

The chain carries TRBV4-1 and TRBJ1-1; no definite D call. The CDR3 runs 16 residues. Trimming shortened V by 0 bases and J by 5 bases, and 16 bases separated the two germline ends. Germline CDR1 MGHRA, CDR2 YSYEKL. The DNA of the CDR3 is TGCGCCAGCAGCCAAGATACGGGGAGGAGTGGGACTGAAGCTTTCTTT. Encoded protein: CASSQDTGRSGTEAFF.

This clone was observed a handful of times. V and J are TRBV4-1 and TRBJ1-1; unclear D gene. V shed 4 bases and J shed 4 bases, with 10 bases lying between them. Germline CDR1 reads MGHRA; CDR2 reads YSYEKL. CDR3 length equals 13 residues. CDR3 bases: TGCGCCAGCAGCCTCACGGTAAGCACTGAAGCTTTCTTT. Translated, it gives CASSLTVSTEAFF.

The rearrangement links TRBV5-5 to TRBJ1-2; a weak D match, TRBD1 (5 bases). V was shortened by 1 base and J by 3 bases, with 7 bases between the two germline ends. This CDR3 region has 13 residues. Germline CDR1 and CDR2: SGHKS and YYEKEE (reference sequence). The DNA of the CDR3 is TGTGCCAGCAGCTTGCGCAGGGACTATGGCTACACCTTC. Its translation is CASSLRRDYGYTF.

The rearrangement joins TRBV18 to TRBJ1-2; TRBD1 is a possible D gene (5 bases). Trimming took off 6 bases at V and 3 bases at J, with 11 bases between the two ends. The CDR3 is made up of 13 amino acids. From germline, CDR1 is KGHSH and CDR2 LQKENI. Here the CDR3 reads CASSRGEDYGYTF. The CDR3 bases are TGTGCCAGCTCCCGGGGGGAAGACTATGGCTACACCTTC.

V gene TRBV18 combines with J gene TRBJ2-3; D is ambiguous. The V gene's germline CDR1 is KGHSH and CDR2 LQKENI. This CDR3 has 13 residues. The V end lost 3 bases, the J end lost 0 bases, and 4 bases lay between the germline ends. Here the CDR3 reads CASSPASTDTQYF. The CDR3 bases are TGTGCCAGCTCACCGGCGAGCACAGATACGCAGTATTTT.

This chain joins TRBV7-3 and TRBJ2-5, with D possibly called TRBD1 or TRBD2 (5 bases each). This CDR3 region has 16 residues. CDR1 is SGHTA, CDR2 FQGTGA, per germline. Trimming left V 1 base short and J 3 bases short, with 15 bases between. This CDR3 reads CASSLKRGRFKETQYF. CDR3 nucleotide sequence: TGTGCCAGCAGCTTAAAGAGGGGCCGCTTCAAAGAGACCCAGTACTTC.

This chain joins TRBV7-9 and TRBJ2-1, with 10 bases fitting TRBD2. Germline CDR1 reads SEHNR; CDR2 reads FQNEAQ (reference sequence). The CDR3 totals 16 residues. Trimming took 0 bases from V and 5 from J; bases not matched to a gene: 4. CDR3 residues: CASSLALAGDNNEQFF. The DNA for the CDR3 is TGTGCCAGCAGCTTAGCTCTAGCGGGGGATAACAATGAGCAGTTCTTC. The full variable domain, in which reference TRBV7-9 and TRBJ2-1 provide the parts outside the CDR3, is DTGVSQNPRHKITKRGQNVTFRCDPISEHNRLYWYRQTLGQGPEFLTYFQNEAQLEKSRLLSDRFSAERPKGSFSTLEIQRTEQGDSAMYLCASSLALAGDNNEQFFGPGTRLTVL.

V is TRBV18 and J is TRBJ1-5; D gene unclear. In germline, CDR1 is KGHSH, CDR2 LQKENI. The CDR3 contains 13 residues. Trimming removed 1 base from V and 5 bases from J, with 6 bases in between. CDR3 sequence (DNA): TGTGCCAGCTCACCACGGTCCGATCAGCCCCAGCATTTT. Translated, it gives CASSPRSDQPQHF.

The CDR3 protein is CASSKTGTGNTIYF. The CDR3 DNA is TGTGCCAGCAGTAAGACAGGGACTGGAAACACCATATATTTT. V usage is TRBV28 and J usage is TRBJ1-3, with 7 bases fitting TRBD1. With V trimmed by 5 bases and J by 2 bases, 3 bases remained unmatched. The germline V gene has CDR1 MDHEN and CDR2 SYDVKM. The CDR3 consists of 14 residues.

This chain connects TRBV5-1 to TRBJ1-4; 8 bases are shared with TRBD1. The CDR3 is 14 amino acids. V trimming: 1 base; J trimming: 4 bases; junction bases outside the gene matches: 0. The V gene's germline CDR1 is SGHRS and CDR2 YFSETQ. For the CDR3, the DNA is TGCGCCAGCAGCTTGACAGGGGGTAATGAAAAACTGTTTTTT. It specifies CASSLTGGNEKLFF.

As for this clone: This same CDR3 is encoded by further DNA sequences in the sample. V usage is TRBV5-1 and J usage is TRBJ1-5; D might be TRBD1 (5 bases). With 4 bases removed from V and 6 bases from J, the gap between germline ends came to 11 bases. Per the germline V gene, CDR1 is SGHRS and CDR2 is YFSETQ. The CDR3 is 13 residues long. The CDR3 DNA follows: TGCGCCAGCAGCCTCGGGGGAGGTCAGCCCCAGCATTTT. This codes for CASSLGGGQPQHF.

V is TRBV29-1 and J is TRBJ1-1; D is unresolved. Germline lookup yields CDR1 SQVTM and CDR2 ANQGSEA. The CDR3 is 12 amino acids. With 7 bases removed from V and 5 bases from J, the gap between germline ends came to 14 bases. In DNA form, the CDR3 reads TGCAGCGCGGGGTCGGTTGGAACTGAAGCTTTCTTT. It yields the protein CSAGSVGTEAFF.

This chain connects TRBV6-1 to TRBJ2-2; tentative D call: TRBD2 (6 bases). The length of the CDR3 is 16 residues. Germline-derived CDR1 and CDR2 are MNHNS and SASEGT. V was trimmed by 3 bases and J by 3 bases, leaving 14 bases between them. The DNA of the CDR3 is TGTGCCAGCAGTGACCCCCTTCGGGAGTACACCGGGGAGCTGTTTTTT. It specifies CASSDPLREYTGELFF.

The CDR3 sequence is CASSWDRDYGYTF. In DNA form, the CDR3 reads TGTGCCAGCAGCTGGGACAGGGACTATGGCTACACCTTC. The chain couples TRBV7-9 to TRBJ1-2; 9 nucleotides match TRBD1. Germline trimming cut 4 bases from V and 3 bases from J; bases unmatched to any gene: 0. This CDR3 spans 13 amino acids. The germline gives CDR1 SEHNR, CDR2 FQNEAQ (reference sequence).

Turning to this clone: The junction does not match germline at one end; this may be a read error. The rearrangement joins TRBV7-7 to TRBJ1-4, with TRBD1 as a possible D gene (6 bases). The CDR3 is 15 residues long. CDR1 and CDR2 (germline): SSHAT, FNYEAQ (reference sequence). CDR3 residues: CASSPRGRVEEKLFF. CDR3 nucleotides: TGTGCTAGCAGCCCCAGGGGTAGGGTTGAGGAAAAACTGTTTTTT. Complete variable domain (other parts from reference TRBV7-7 and TRBJ1-4): GAGVSQSPRYKVTKRGQDVTLRCDPISSHATLYWYQQALGQGPEFLTYFNYEAQPDKSGLPSDRFSAERPEGSISTLTIQRTEQRDSAMYRCASSPRGRVEEKLFFGSGTQLSVL.

This CDR3 reads CASSLSLNSPLHF. The CDR3 DNA is TGTGCCAGCAGCTTGAGCTTAAATTCACCCCTCCACTTT. The chain combines TRBV5-8 with TRBJ1-6; D not resolved. This CDR3 region has 13 residues. V lost 1 base to trimming and J lost 7 bases, with 6 bases between them. Germline assignment: CDR1 SGHTS and CDR2 YDEGEE.

This sequence joins TRBV7-8 and TRBJ2-1; possibly TRBD2 for D (6 bases). Germline loops: CDR1 SGHVS, CDR2 FQNEAQ. There are 16 residues in the CDR3. Trimming removed 2 bases from V and 5 bases from J, with 16 bases in between. The CDR3 is CASSLFSGARHNEQFF. The CDR3 region has the DNA TGTGCCAGCAGCTTATTTTCGGGAGCTCGACACAATGAGCAGTTCTTC. Drawing the rest from reference TRBV7-8 and TRBJ2-1, the complete variable domain is GAGVSQSPRYKVAKRGQDVALRCDPISGHVSLFWYQQALGQGPEFLTYFQNEAQLDKSGLPSDRFFAERPEGSVSTLKIQRTQQEDSAVYLCASSLFSGARHNEQFFGPGTRLTVL.

The chain has TRBV5-3 and TRBJ1-2; possibly TRBD1 for D (6 bases). TRBV5-3 falls under the ORF class, with uncertain function. The CDR3 consists of 13 residues. Trimming cost V 4 bases and J 7 bases, with 14 bases left between them. The CDR3 is CARSIGQTVGYTF. CDR3 DNA sequence: TGTGCCAGAAGCATCGGACAGACCGTTGGCTACACCTTC.

The chain links TRBV7-9 to TRBJ2-6; no definite D call. Deletions cut 4 bases from V and 0 bases from J, with 19 bases between. This CDR3 comprises 19 residues. Germline CDR1 reads SEHNR; CDR2 reads FQNEAQ (reference sequence). The CDR3 region is CASSSPRRQDNSGANVLTF. As DNA, the CDR3 is TGTGCCAGCAGCTCTCCCCGTAGGCAGGATAACTCTGGGGCCAACGTCCTGACTTTC.

In this sample, this clone turned up a few times. The chain couples TRBV4-1 to TRBJ1-2, with 7 bases identical to TRBD1. The CDR3 runs 12 residues. From germline, CDR1 is MGHRA and CDR2 YSYEKL. Trimming removed 4 bases from V and 8 bases from J; junction bases left unmatched: 4. The CDR3 DNA follows: TGCGCCAGCAGCCGAGGGACAGCCGGCTACACCTTC. Residues: CASSRGTAGYTF.

The gene calls are TRBV4-1 and TRBJ2-2, with D perhaps TRBD1 (7 bases). The CDR3 length is 15 residues. Looked up from germline, CDR1 is MGHRA and CDR2 is YSYEKL. The V and J ends lost 3 bases and 4 bases respectively, with 12 bases between them. CDR3 DNA: TGCGCCAGCAGCCAGCCAGGGGGGATCACCGGGGAGCTGTTTTTT. Translated, it gives CASSQPGGITGELFF.

The chain is built from TRBV18 and TRBJ2-5; tentatively, D is TRBD1 (6 bases). The CDR3 sequence is 13 residues long. V shed 4 bases and J shed 5 bases, with 11 bases lying between them. Germline V CDR1 and CDR2: KGHSH, LQKENI. CDR3 DNA sequence: TGTGCCAGCTCACGGTCTACAGGGGAGACCCAGTACTTC. This translates into CASSRSTGETQYF. The variable domain in full, with the rest retrieved from reference TRBV18 and TRBJ2-5, is NAGVMQNPRHLVRRRGQEARLRCSPMKGHSHVYWYRQLPEEGLKFMVYLQKENIIDESGMPKERFSAEFPKEGPSILRIQQVVRGDSAAYFCASSRSTGETQYFGPGTRLLVL.

J is TRBJ1-6 and V is TRBV30; a possible D gene is TRBD1 (6 bases). The CDR3 totals 15 residues. Between the trimmed V and J ends, which lost 5 bases and 2 bases, there was a span of 13 bases. Germline assignment: CDR1 GTSNPN and CDR2 SVGIG (reference sequence). Written as DNA, the CDR3 is TGTGCCTGGGAACAACAGGGAACCTATAATTCACCCCTCCACTTT. It encodes CAWEQQGTYNSPLHF.

The chain recombines TRBV5-4 with TRBJ2-6; D possibly corresponds to TRBD2 (7 bases). This CDR3 is 18 amino acids long. Trimming took 0 bases from V and 0 from J, leaving 13 bases between them. Germline V CDR1 and CDR2: SGHNT, YYREEE (reference sequence). The CDR3 bases are TGTGCCAGCAGCTTGGTGGGGGGGCGCAGCTCTGGGGCCAACGTCCTGACTTTC. This sequence encodes CASSLVGGRSSGANVLTF.

J is TRBJ1-2 and V is TRBV12-3 or TRBV12-4; D call uncertain. V was clipped by 1 base and J by 7 bases, with 10 bases between them. The CDR3 is made up of 13 amino acids. CDR3 in DNA: TGTGCCAGCAGTTTAGTTGCTTTATCTGGCTACACCTTC. This encodes CASSLVALSGYTF.